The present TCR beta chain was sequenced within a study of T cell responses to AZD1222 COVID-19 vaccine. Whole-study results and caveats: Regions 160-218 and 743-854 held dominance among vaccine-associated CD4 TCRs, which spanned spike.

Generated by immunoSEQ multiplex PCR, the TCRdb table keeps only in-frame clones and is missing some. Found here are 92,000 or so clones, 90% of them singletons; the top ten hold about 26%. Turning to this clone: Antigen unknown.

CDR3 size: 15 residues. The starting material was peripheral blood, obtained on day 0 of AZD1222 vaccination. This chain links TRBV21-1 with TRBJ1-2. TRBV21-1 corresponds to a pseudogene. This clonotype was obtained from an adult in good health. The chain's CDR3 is CASSLGEPGDYGYTF. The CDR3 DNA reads TGTGCCAGCAGCTTAGGAGAACCAGGTGACTATGGCTACACCTTC.